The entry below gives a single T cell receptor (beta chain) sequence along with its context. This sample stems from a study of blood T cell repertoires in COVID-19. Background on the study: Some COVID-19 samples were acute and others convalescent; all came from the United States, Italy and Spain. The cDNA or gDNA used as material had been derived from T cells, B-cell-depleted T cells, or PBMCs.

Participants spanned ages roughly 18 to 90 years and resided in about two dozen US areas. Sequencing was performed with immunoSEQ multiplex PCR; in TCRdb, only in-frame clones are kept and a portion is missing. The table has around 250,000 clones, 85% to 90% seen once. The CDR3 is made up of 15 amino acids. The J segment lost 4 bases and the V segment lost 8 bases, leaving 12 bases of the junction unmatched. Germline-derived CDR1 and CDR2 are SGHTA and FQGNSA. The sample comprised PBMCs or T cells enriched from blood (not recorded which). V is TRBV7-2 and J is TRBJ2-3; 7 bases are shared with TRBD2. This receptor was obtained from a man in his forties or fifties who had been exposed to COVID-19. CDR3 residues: CASLPQGGSSDTQYF. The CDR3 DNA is TGTGCCAGCCTCCCCCAGGGCGGGAGTTCAGATACGCAGTATTTT.